These 20 T cell receptor beta chains came from one sample sequenced in a study of CD8 T cells in Susac syndrome. Random hexamers primed reverse transcription of about 0.5 to 1 ug RNA. TCRdb re-called the immunoSEQ multiplex PCR reads through MiXCR, storing one row per CDR3 protein. Of about 130,000 distinct CDR3 sequences in the sample, over 90% were seen once. Material for sequencing was CD4+ T cells from PBMCs. These receptors were taken from a human donor in good health.

In DNA, the CDR3 is TGTGCCAGCAGTTTTGAGCGGGAGGGGAATACGCAGTATTTT. Encoded protein: CASSFEREGNTQYF. The chain joins TRBV27 to TRBJ2-3; 10 nucleotides agree with TRBD2. The CDR3 has 14 residues. The germline V gene encodes CDR1 MNHEY and CDR2 SMNVEV (reference sequence). Losses at the gene ends were 3 bases for V and 7 bases for J; bases not matched to a gene: 4.

The rearrangement joins TRBV7-7 to TRBJ2-2; tentatively, D is TRBD2 (5 bases). Trimming stripped 4 bases from V and 0 bases from J, with 9 bases between. There are 15 residues in the CDR3. Germline assignment: CDR1 SSHAT and CDR2 FNYEAQ (reference sequence). The CDR3: CASSSGKPNTGELFF. The CDR3 DNA reads TGTGCCAGCAGCTCCGGGAAGCCGAACACCGGGGAGCTGTTTTTT.

The J gene is TRBJ2-5, the V gene TRBV3-1; D uncertain. The germline V and J ends were trimmed by 3 bases and 5 bases, with 7 bases remaining between them. Germline V CDR1 and CDR2: LGHDT, YNNKEL (reference sequence). The CDR3 extends over 12 amino acids. In DNA form, the CDR3 reads TGTGCCAGCAGCCAGACTGACGAGACCCAGTACTTC. Translating gives CASSQTDETQYF.

The chain couples TRBV18 to TRBJ2-1, with D tentatively TRBD1 (5 bases). The germline V gene encodes CDR1 KGHSH and CDR2 LQKENI. Trimming stripped 6 bases from V and 5 bases from J, with 11 bases between. The CDR3 has 13 residues. The CDR3 is CASSYDRDNEQFF. For the CDR3, the DNA is TGTGCCAGCTCGTACGACAGAGACAATGAGCAGTTCTTC.

The rearrangement uses TRBV4-1 and TRBJ2-7; maybe TRBD1 (6 bases). Trimming pared 0 bases from V and 3 bases from J, leaving 12 bases between. CDR3 length: 15 amino acids. Per germline, CDR1 MGHRA and CDR2 YSYEKL. The CDR3 loop reads CASSQEGQRIYEQYF. The CDR3 coding sequence is TGCGCCAGCAGCCAAGAAGGACAGCGCATCTACGAGCAGTACTTC.

The CDR3 region is CASRTGQGHTGELFF. CDR3 DNA sequence: TGTGCCAGTAGAACGGGGCAGGGGCACACCGGGGAGCTGTTTTTT. This chain uses TRBV19 with TRBJ2-2, with D possibly being TRBD1 (6 bases). The germline V and J ends were trimmed by 6 bases and 3 bases, with 14 bases remaining between them. This CDR3 contains 15 residues. Germline V lookup: CDR1 LNHDA, CDR2 SQIVND (reference sequence). The full variable domain, completed using reference TRBV19 and TRBJ2-2, is DGGITQSPKYLFRKEGQNVTLSCEQNLNHDAMYWYRQDPGQGLRLIYYSQIVNDFQKGDIAEGYSVSREKKESFPLTVTSAQKNPTAFYLCASRTGQGHTGELFFGEGSRLTVL.

The chain has TRBV5-1 and TRBJ1-2, with D maybe TRBD1 (5 bases). Germline CDR1 reads SGHRS; CDR2 reads YFSETQ. Trimming shortened V by 0 bases and J by 0 bases, and 15 bases separated the two germline ends. This CDR3 is built from 17 residues. The CDR3 spells CASSLGEGRVSNYGYTF. CDR3 DNA: TGCGCCAGCAGCTTGGGGGAAGGCAGGGTATCTAACTATGGCTACACCTTC.

The chain employs TRBV5-1 and TRBJ2-1, with D perhaps TRBD2 (5 bases). The CDR3 length is 16 residues. CDR1 is SGHRS, CDR2 YFSETQ, per germline. V was trimmed by 0 bases and J by 0 bases, leaving 10 bases between them. CDR3 protein: CASSLVATTSYNEQFF. CDR3 bases: TGCGCCAGCAGCTTGGTAGCGACAACCTCCTACAATGAGCAGTTCTTC.

This chain joins TRBV7-2 and TRBJ2-7; TRBD1 matches 8 bases. V shed 1 base and J 1 base; nucleotides not matched to a gene: 9. Germline CDR1 is SGHTA and CDR2 is FQGNSA. The CDR3 loop spans 17 amino acids. The CDR3: CASSLGTRQGNSYEQYF. CDR3 nucleotides: TGTGCCAGCAGCTTAGGGACCAGACAGGGGAATTCCTACGAGCAGTACTTC.

CDR3 residues: CASSSPPVGGEQYF. DNA for the CDR3: TGTGCCAGCAGTTCCCCGCCGGTGGGGGGAGAGCAGTACTTC. The chain employs TRBV28 and TRBJ2-7; TRBD2 might be the D (6 bases). This CDR3 comprises 14 residues. Trimming removed 4 bases at V and 7 bases at J, with 17 bases between. Germline lookup yields CDR1 MDHEN and CDR2 SYDVKM.

The rearrangement uses TRBV20-1 and TRBJ2-7; 10 bases agree with TRBD2. Germline CDR1 DFQATT, CDR2 SNEGSKA (reference sequence). The CDR3 is made up of 16 amino acids. Unmatched junction bases numbered 7, after V lost 0 bases and J lost 2 bases. The CDR3 protein is CSARDSGRAKTYEQYF. The CDR3 nucleotides are TGCAGTGCTAGAGACAGCGGGAGGGCCAAAACCTACGAGCAGTACTTC.

The chain has TRBV28 and TRBJ1-5; D may be TRBD1 (6 bases). There are 16 residues in the CDR3. Between the trimmed V and J ends, which lost 5 bases and 0 bases, there was a span of 14 bases. Germline CDR1 is MDHEN and CDR2 is SYDVKM. The CDR3: CASSPALDSSNQPQHF. The CDR3 DNA is TGTGCCAGCAGTCCAGCCCTGGACAGTAGCAATCAGCCCCAGCATTTT.

V usage is TRBV29-1 and J usage is TRBJ2-3, with D unclear. The V gene's germline CDR1 is SQVTM and CDR2 ANQGSEA. Trimming pared 5 bases from V and 3 bases from J, leaving 12 bases between. The CDR3 runs to 13 residues. CDR3 sequence: CSVSISRTDTQYF. The CDR3 DNA sequence: TGCAGCGTTTCAATTAGCCGAACAGATACGCAGTATTTT.

In this sample, this clonotype turned up once. The chain employs TRBV18 and TRBJ2-7; perhaps D is TRBD1 or TRBD2 (5 bases each). The CDR3 has 12 residues. In germline, CDR1 is KGHSH, CDR2 LQKENI. Between the trimmed V and J ends, which lost 4 bases and 7 bases, there was a span of 11 bases. The CDR3 nucleotides read TGTGCCAGCTCACGAGGCGAGGGGGAGCAGTACTTC. Its protein is CASSRGEGEQYF.

The V and J genes are TRBV5-4 and TRBJ2-1; 7 nucleotides align to TRBD2. CDR1 is SGHNT, CDR2 YYREEE, per germline (reference sequence). This CDR3 contains 14 residues. Unmatched junction bases numbered 11, after V lost 9 bases and J lost 5 bases. Here the CDR3 reads CATVGSGTHNEQFF. DNA for the CDR3: TGTGCCACCGTCGGGAGCGGGACCCACAATGAGCAGTTCTTC.

In its sample, this clonotype was seen once. The chain is built from TRBV27 and TRBJ2-5; D call uncertain. Trimming shortened V by 3 bases and J by 5 bases, and 10 bases separated the two germline ends. In germline, CDR1 is MNHEY, CDR2 SMNVEV (reference sequence). The CDR3 sequence is 13 residues long. The DNA of the CDR3 is TGTGCCAGCAGTTTGAGTAATTGGGAGACCCAGTACTTC. It yields the protein CASSLSNWETQYF.

This chain connects TRBV5-1 to TRBJ1-5; a weak D match, TRBD1 (6 bases). Germline values: CDR1 SGHRS, CDR2 YFSETQ. Deletions cut 4 bases from V and 7 bases from J, with 21 bases between. There are 16 residues in the CDR3. DNA of the CDR3: TGCGCCAGCAGCGCCGGGGGGGACACCCCGGGACAGCCCCAGCATTTT. Translated: CASSAGGDTPGQPQHF.

The rearrangement joins TRBV6-5 to TRBJ2-5; D is uncertain. The V end was cut by 8 bases, the J end by 5 bases, with 9 bases between. The germline V gene has CDR1 MNHEY and CDR2 SVGAGI. There are 11 residues in the CDR3. The CDR3 nucleotides are TGTGCCAGCGGGTCGGGCGAGACCCAGTACTTC. Amino acid sequence: CASGSGETQYF.

The chain employs TRBV4-1 and TRBJ2-2, with 8 bases identical to TRBD1. The germline gives CDR1 MGHRA, CDR2 YSYEKL. The CDR3 sequence is 17 residues long. Trimming cost V 6 bases and J 3 bases; bases outside gene matches: 12. The CDR3 reads CASSLLNRGLHTGELFF. CDR3 bases: TGCGCCAGCAGTCTGTTGAACAGGGGGTTACACACCGGGGAGCTGTTTTTT.

This clonotype occurred once. This chain uses TRBV2 with TRBJ1-1, with D possibly being TRBD1 (6 bases). Trimming took off 6 bases at V and 9 bases at J, with 14 bases between the two ends. The length of the CDR3 is 12 residues. Germline assignment: CDR1 SNHLY and CDR2 FYNNEI. The CDR3 region is CASREFTGKAFF. In DNA form, the CDR3 reads TGTGCCAGCAGAGAGTTCACAGGGAAAGCTTTCTTT.